This is a list of T cell receptor beta chains from one sample in a study of blood T cell repertoires in COVID-19. This table comes from immunoSEQ multiplex PCR, and its TCRdb copy is limited to in-frame clones, with some not included. Among hundreds of thousands of clones listed, about 86% were seen once. The sequenced sample was peripheral blood. These TCRs come from a woman aged 25 to 39 who had recovered from COVID-19. CDR3s leave out the opening cysteine and the closing phenylalanine or tryptophan. D genes are given only for firm matches. Clone size appears in some rows only: once, few, many, or a class for an expanded clone.

V gene: TRBV9; D gene: -; CDR3 length: 12; clone size: once; CDR3 protein: ASSARDNSYEQY
V gene: TRBV5-1; D gene: -; CDR3 length: 15; clone size: few; CDR3 protein: ASSLKRSGIDQETQY
V gene: TRBV30; D gene: -; CDR3 length: 12; clone size: -; CDR3 protein: AWGKTDFNQPQH
V gene: TRBV19; D gene: -; CDR3 length: 12; clone size: -; CDR3 protein: ASSPGLSYNEQF
V gene: TRBV30; D gene: -; CDR3 length: 8; clone size: once; CDR3 protein: LGEDQPQH
V gene: TRBV19; D gene: TRBD1; CDR3 length: 14; clone size: -; CDR3 protein: ASSPGQGGSNQPQH
V gene: TRBV5-1; D gene: -; CDR3 length: 12; clone size: -; CDR3 protein: ASSPNGAKNIQY
V gene: TRBV5-8; D gene: TRBD1; CDR3 length: 13; clone size: -; CDR3 protein: ASSFDQGDSYGYT
V gene: TRBV28; D gene: TRBD1; CDR3 length: 10; clone size: -; CDR3 protein: AIDRVNTEAF
V gene: TRBV11-2; D gene: -; CDR3 length: 9; clone size: -; CDR3 protein: ASSLGAGYT
V gene: TRBV3-1/TRBV3-2; D gene: TRBD1; CDR3 length: 15; clone size: -; CDR3 protein: ASRTTGLKTGANVLT
V gene: TRBV9; D gene: TRBD2; CDR3 length: 14; clone size: -; CDR3 protein: ASSSGLAGGQETQY
V gene: TRBV10-2; D gene: -; CDR3 length: 12; clone size: -; CDR3 protein: ASSGTGSSYEQY
V gene: TRBV2; D gene: TRBD1; CDR3 length: 13; clone size: -; CDR3 protein: ASTGTGAINQPQH
V gene: TRBV29-1; D gene: TRBD1; CDR3 length: 11; clone size: -; CDR3 protein: SAGQGYQETQY
V gene: TRBV6-1; D gene: -; CDR3 length: 12; clone size: -; CDR3 protein: ASSEYGDNYEQY
V gene: TRBV7-9; D gene: -; CDR3 length: 10; clone size: few; CDR3 protein: ASSEQGTEAF
V gene: TRBV24-1; D gene: TRBD2; CDR3 length: 13; clone size: once; CDR3 protein: ATRSGRSGYNEQF
V gene: TRBV28; D gene: TRBD2; CDR3 length: 15; clone size: -; CDR3 protein: ASSSNTPSGFSYEQY
V gene: TRBV5-4; D gene: -; CDR3 length: 15; clone size: -; CDR3 protein: ASSLTPVERRTDTQY
V gene: TRBV2; D gene: TRBD1; CDR3 length: 12; clone size: -; CDR3 protein: ASSGPGGLETQY
V gene: TRBV28; D gene: -; CDR3 length: 13; clone size: -; CDR3 protein: ASSNSGNSYNEQF
V gene: TRBV5-4; D gene: TRBD1; CDR3 length: 15; clone size: -; CDR3 protein: ASSLGSTGVSTGELF
V gene: TRBV19; D gene: TRBD1; CDR3 length: 14; clone size: -; CDR3 protein: ASKIDRAVDTGELF
V gene: TRBV13; D gene: -; CDR3 length: 14; clone size: -; CDR3 protein: ASSDGGSSYNSPLH
V gene: TRBV4-2; D gene: TRBD2; CDR3 length: 16; clone size: -; CDR3 protein: ASSQGPSGRAGTGELF
V gene: TRBV3-1/TRBV3-2; D gene: -; CDR3 length: 11; clone size: -; CDR3 protein: ASSHAGAPEAF
V gene: TRBV30; D gene: TRBD2; CDR3 length: 13; clone size: -; CDR3 protein: AWSREGGRVYEQY
V gene: TRBV21-1; D gene: -; CDR3 length: 13; clone size: once; CDR3 protein: ASSGPGWSNQPQH
V gene: TRBV7-9; D gene: TRBD1; CDR3 length: 10; clone size: -; CDR3 protein: ASSGDRDEQF
V gene: TRBV19; D gene: -; CDR3 length: 9; clone size: -; CDR3 protein: ASSQGFGAF